The rows below give T cell receptor beta chains drawn from one sample of a study of blood T cell repertoires in COVID-19. Here immunoSEQ multiplex PCR was the method, and the copy in TCRdb shows in-frame clones only, minus some. Of approximately 190,000 clones in the sample, 86% were seen once. Input material: PBMCs or T cells enriched from blood (not recorded which). All receptors derive from a middle-aged woman in a cohort exposed to, infected with or recovered from COVID-19 (not recorded which). The CDR3 runs from the conserved cysteine through the conserved F or W. D genes are given only for firm matches. The listing skips clone size in some rows; elsewhere it reads once, few, many or a size class.

v_gene	abundance	j_gene	len	d_gene	CDR3aa	CDR3nt
TRBV5-1	NA	TRBJ1-2	13	NA	CASSLDGQGGYTF	TGCGCCAGCAGTCTTGACGGGCAGGGGGGCTACACCTTC
TRBV7-8	NA	TRBJ1-2	15	NA	CASSLVPSGVYGYTF	TGTGCCAGCAGCTTAGTTCCCTCCGGGGTCTATGGCTACACCTTC
TRBV28	once	TRBJ1-1	14	TRBD1	CASRLGQVNTEAFF	TGTGCCAGCAGGCTCGGACAGGTAAACACTGAAGCTTTCTTT
TRBV2	NA	TRBJ1-5	13	NA	CASKDTGNQPQHF	TGTGCCAGCAAAGACACGGGCAATCAGCCCCAGCATTTT
TRBV5-1	NA	TRBJ2-2	11	NA	CASSLARELFF	TGCGCCAGCAGCTTGGCCAGGGAACTGTTTTTT
TRBV5-5	NA	TRBJ1-6	17	NA	CASSLGPESSYNSPLHF	TGTGCCAGCAGTCTGGGGCCTGAGAGCTCCTATAATTCACCCCTCCACTTT
TRBV9	NA	TRBJ1-2	12	NA	CASSSGVDGYTF	TGTGCCAGCAGCTCAGGGGTGGATGGCTACACCTTC
TRBV6-1	few	TRBJ2-7	15	TRBD2	CASSEGAGGGYEQYF	TGTGCCAGCAGTGAAGGGGCGGGGGGAGGTTACGAGCAGTACTTC
TRBV5-4	NA	TRBJ1-6	15	TRBD1	CASSSDRGVGSPLHF	TGTGCCAGCAGCTCCGACAGGGGGGTCGGGTCACCCCTCCACTTT
TRBV7-2	NA	TRBJ1-1	12	NA	CASSRGVGEAFF	TGTGCCAGCAGCCGGGGAGTCGGGGAAGCTTTCTTT
TRBV24-1	NA	TRBJ1-5	14	NA	CATRGDSNNQPQHF	TGTGCCACCAGGGGTGACAGTAACAATCAGCCCCAGCATTTT
TRBV11-2	NA	TRBJ1-1	14	NA	CASGNLTENTEAFF	TGTGCCAGCGGAAACCTGACAGAGAACACTGAAGCTTTCTTT
TRBV7-2	NA	TRBJ1-5	16	TRBD1	CASSLSGTGGSQPQHF	TGTGCCAGCAGCTTATCTGGGACAGGGGGCAGTCAGCCCCAGCATTTT
TRBV19	NA	TRBJ1-4	10	NA	CARLVGKLFF	TGTGCCAGGCTTGTCGGAAAACTGTTTTTT
TRBV24-1	NA	TRBJ2-1	17	TRBD2	CATSDTSGGLIYNEQFF	TGTGCCACCAGTGACACTAGCGGGGGGCTCATATACAATGAGCAGTTCTTC
TRBV5-4	once	TRBJ2-1	16	NA	CASSWRGTGPYNEQFF	TGTGCCAGCAGCTGGCGGGGTACAGGTCCCTACAATGAGCAGTTCTTC
TRBV19	NA	TRBJ1-3	15	NA	CASSIAGSSGNTIYF	TGTGCCAGTAGTATTGCGGGGTCCTCTGGAAACACCATATATTTT
TRBV30	once	TRBJ2-7	13	TRBD2	CAEQAGVGHEQYF	TGTGCCGAACAAGCGGGAGTTGGGCACGAGCAGTACTTC
TRBV6-2/TRBV6-3	NA	TRBJ2-1	21	TRBD2	CASSYPILGLATSPNYNEQFF	TGTGCCAGCAGTTACCCCATCTTAGGACTAGCGACCAGCCCTAACTACAATGAGCAGTTCTTC
TRBV7-6	NA	TRBJ2-5	17	NA	CASSLGVRLRQQETQYF	TGTGCCAGCAGCCTAGGAGTAAGGTTAAGACAGCAAGAGACCCAGTACTTC
TRBV7-9	NA	TRBJ2-7	16	NA	CASSDPGTFGYDEQYF	TGTGCCAGCAGCGACCCTGGGACTTTTGGGTATGACGAGCAGTACTTC
TRBV2	NA	TRBJ1-5	12	NA	CASSDSGQPQHF	TGTGCCAGCAGTGACTCGGGGCAGCCCCAGCATTTT
TRBV20-1	NA	TRBJ2-7	15	TRBD2	CSASGSGGRVYEQYF	TGCAGTGCTAGTGGTAGCGGGGGGAGGGTTTACGAGCAGTACTTC
TRBV2	NA	TRBJ1-2	12	TRBD1	CASKGQGHGYTF	TGTGCCAGCAAAGGACAGGGCCATGGCTACACCTTC
TRBV7-2	NA	TRBJ1-2	15	NA	CASSLGLGDNYGYTF	TGTGCCAGCAGCTTAGGGTTAGGAGATAACTATGGCTACACCTTC
TRBV3-1/TRBV3-2	NA	TRBJ1-4	14	NA	CASSLLRENEKLFF	TGTGCCAGCAGCCTATTGCGGGAGAATGAAAAACTGTTTTTT
TRBV7-9	NA	TRBJ1-1	9	NA	CASSLEAFF	TGTGCCAGCAGTCTTGAAGCTTTCTTT
TRBV27	few	TRBJ1-1	13	NA	CASLGQFNTEAFF	TGTGCCAGCCTAGGACAATTCAACACTGAAGCTTTCTTT
TRBV28	NA	TRBJ2-2	13	TRBD2	CASRPGGAGELFF	TGTGCCAGCAGGCCCGGGGGGGCCGGGGAGCTGTTTTTT
TRBV29-1	NA	TRBJ1-1	12	NA	CSVDPLLREAFF	TGCAGCGTTGATCCTTTATTGCGAGAAGCTTTCTTT
TRBV29-1	NA	TRBJ2-2	15	TRBD2	CSARLAGENTGELFF	TGCAGCGCTCGACTAGCGGGAGAGAACACCGGGGAGCTGTTTTTT
TRBV6-2/TRBV6-3	NA	TRBJ1-2	14	TRBD1	CASSPGQGAKGYTF	TGTGCCAGCAGTCCGGGACAGGGGGCGAAGGGCTACACCTTC
TRBV15	NA	TRBJ2-2	15	NA	CATSLDRANTGELFF	TGTGCCACCAGCTTGGACAGAGCCAACACCGGGGAGCTGTTTTTT
TRBV13	NA	TRBJ2-7	15	TRBD2	CASSAGTSGGYEQYF	TGTGCCAGCAGCGCCGGGACTAGCGGGGGTTACGAGCAGTACTTC
TRBV6-2/TRBV6-3	once	TRBJ1-1	15	NA	CASSYSHAMNTEAFF	TGTGCCAGCAGTTACAGCCACGCCATGAACACTGAAGCTTTCTTT
TRBV10-1	once	TRBJ2-1	13	NA	CASSLAAYNEQFF	TGCGCCAGCAGTTTAGCGGCGTACAATGAGCAGTTCTTC
TRBV4-1	NA	TRBJ1-5	15	NA	CASSQNDRPIHPQHF	TGCGCCAGCAGCCAAAATGACAGGCCCATACACCCCCAGCATTTT
TRBV10-3	NA	TRBJ1-1	13	NA	CAVGLGVKTEAFF	TGTGCCGTAGGACTGGGCGTAAAGACTGAAGCTTTCTTT
TRBV4-2	NA	TRBJ1-2	14	TRBD1	CASSRGTGLEGYTF	TGTGCCAGCAGCCGCGGGACAGGGCTCGAGGGCTACACCTTC
TRBV14	NA	TRBJ2-1	14	TRBD2	CASSHWREDNEQFF	TGTGCCAGCAGCCACTGGCGGGAGGATAATGAGCAGTTCTTC
TRBV27	once	TRBJ1-1	14	TRBD1	CASRPRGQGTEAFF	TGTGCCAGCAGGCCCCGGGGACAGGGGACTGAAGCTTTCTTT
TRBV6-5	NA	TRBJ2-5	14	NA	CASTQTQSGETQYF	TGTGCCAGCACACAGACCCAATCAGGAGAGACCCAGTACTTC
TRBV19	NA	TRBJ2-1	15	NA	CASSLGAIRYNEQFF	TGTGCCAGTAGCCTTGGAGCTATCCGCTACAATGAGCAGTTCTTC
TRBV27	NA	TRBJ1-2	13	NA	CASSLSQGLGYTF	TGTGCCAGCAGTTTATCCCAGGGGCTTGGCTACACCTTC
TRBV18	NA	TRBJ1-4	15	NA	CASSPPQGSNEKLFF	TGTGCCAGCTCACCACCGCAGGGATCTAATGAAAAACTGTTTTTT
TRBV4-3	once	TRBJ2-2	16	TRBD2	CASSQFSGIGTGELFF	TGCGCCAGCAGCCAATTTAGCGGGATTGGGACCGGGGAGCTGTTTTTT
TRBV10-1	NA	TRBJ1-3	14	NA	CASSEQGAGNTIYF	TGCGCCAGCAGTGAACAGGGTGCTGGAAACACCATATATTTT
TRBV29-1	NA	TRBJ2-5	17	TRBD2	CSVDSRLLAGGQETQYF	TGCAGCGTTGATTCGAGGCTGCTAGCGGGGGGGCAAGAGACCCAGTACTTC
TRBV7-8	once	TRBJ1-5	14	NA	CASSLDQGNQPQHF	TGTGCCAGCAGCCTAGATCAGGGGAATCAGCCCCAGCATTTT
TRBV20-1	NA	TRBJ1-1	17	NA	CSASPGWAGERYTEAFF	TGCAGTGCTAGTCCGGGGTGGGCAGGGGAGAGGTACACTGAAGCTTTCTTT
TRBV5-1	NA	TRBJ2-7	14	NA	CASSLDRPTNEQYF	TGCGCCAGCAGCTTGGACAGGCCCACGAACGAGCAGTACTTC
TRBV3-1/TRBV3-2	NA	TRBJ2-1	15	NA	CASSHRLGNNNEQFF	TGTGCCAGCAGCCATAGACTAGGGAATAACAATGAGCAGTTCTTC
TRBV29-1	NA	TRBJ2-2	12	NA	CSLMTVTGELFF	TGCAGCTTGATGACAGTCACCGGGGAGCTGTTTTTT
TRBV27	NA	TRBJ2-1	15	NA	CASSFGGLSYNEQFF	TGTGCCAGCAGTTTCGGGGGACTCTCCTACAATGAGCAGTTCTTC
TRBV7-6	NA	TRBJ2-2	12	NA	CASTRNTGELFF	TGTGCCAGCACCAGGAACACCGGGGAGCTGTTTTTT
TRBV6-1	NA	TRBJ2-4	16	NA	CASSVEGSVTKNIQYF	TGTGCCAGCAGTGTGGAGGGTTCGGTCACCAAAAACATTCAGTACTTC
TRBV5-4	NA	TRBJ2-1	16	TRBD2	CASSLIAGGPYNEQFF	TGTGCCAGCAGCCTGATAGCGGGGGGACCCTACAATGAGCAGTTCTTC
TRBV28	NA	TRBJ1-2	17	NA	CASNSHIREGKNYGYTF	TGTGCCAGCAACTCTCACATAAGGGAGGGAAAGAACTATGGCTACACCTTC
TRBV9	NA	TRBJ2-7	15	NA	CASSVSGFSSYEQYF	TGTGCCAGCAGCGTATCAGGCTTTAGCTCCTACGAGCAGTACTTC
TRBV9	NA	TRBJ1-3	15	TRBD1	CASSLGQASGNTIYF	TGTGCCAGCAGCTTGGGACAGGCCTCTGGAAACACCATATATTTT